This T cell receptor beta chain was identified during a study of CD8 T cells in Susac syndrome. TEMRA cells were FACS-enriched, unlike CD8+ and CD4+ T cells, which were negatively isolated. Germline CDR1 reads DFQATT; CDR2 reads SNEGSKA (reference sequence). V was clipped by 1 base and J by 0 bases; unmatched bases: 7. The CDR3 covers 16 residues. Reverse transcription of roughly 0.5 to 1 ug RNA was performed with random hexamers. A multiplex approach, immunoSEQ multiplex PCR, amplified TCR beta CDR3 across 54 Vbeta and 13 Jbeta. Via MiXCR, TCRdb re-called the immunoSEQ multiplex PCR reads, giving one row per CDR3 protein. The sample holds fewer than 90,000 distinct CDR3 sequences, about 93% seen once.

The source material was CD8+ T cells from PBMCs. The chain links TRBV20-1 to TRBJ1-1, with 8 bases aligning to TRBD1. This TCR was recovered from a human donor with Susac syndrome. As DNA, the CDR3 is TGCAGTGCTAGAGGGTCCCGACAGGGGATGAACACTGAAGCTTTCTTT. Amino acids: CSARGSRQGMNTEAFF.